This is a list of T cell receptor beta chains from one sample in a study of T cell repertoires in aging, cancer and after chemotherapy. TCRdb fed the multiplex PCR reads into MiXCR, producing one record per CDR3 protein. The sample lists some 11,000 distinct CDR3 sequences, 40% to 45% occurring once. Sequences were obtained from blood. These receptors were taken from a human donor in good health. CDR3s include the opening cysteine and the closing phenylalanine or tryptophan. A D gene is named only where the DNA matches it firmly. Some rows have no size entry. The others give once, few or many, or a class for an expanded clone.

TRBD2	TRBV6-5	TRBJ2-1	16	few	CASRNLAGGITNEQFF	TGTGCCAGCAGAAACCTAGCGGGAGGCATAACCAATGAGCAGTTCTTC
TRBD1	TRBV12-3/TRBV12-4	TRBJ1-2	17	few	CASSSGTGGSLSRGYTF	TGTGCCAGCAGTTCTGGGACAGGGGGCTCACTAAGTCGCGGCTACACCTTC
.	TRBV12-3/TRBV12-4	TRBJ2-3	14	few	CASSLGGGEDTQYF	TGTGCCAGCAGTTTAGGGGGAGGAGAGGATACGCAGTATTTT
.	TRBV4-3	TRBJ1-2	15	.	CASSQYPTEPYSYTF	TGCGCCAGCAGCCAGTATCCGACAGAACCCTATAGCTACACCTTC
TRBD2	TRBV7-2	TRBJ2-7	14	.	CASRGLAASYEQCF	TGTGCCAGCAGGGGACTAGCGGCTTCCTACGAGCAGTGCTTC
.	TRBV12-3/TRBV12-4	TRBJ1-2	15	.	CASSLVRGSYDGYTF	TGTGCCAGCAGTTTGGTCAGGGGATCCTACGATGGCTACACCTTC
.	TRBV6-2/TRBV6-3	TRBJ2-3	16	few	CASSYEVIGSRDTQYF	TGTGCCAGCAGTTACGAGGTGATCGGGAGTAGAGATACGCAGTATTTT
.	TRBV6-2/TRBV6-3	TRBJ1-1	12	.	CASMGMNTEAFF	TGTGCCAGCATGGGGATGAACACTGAAGCTTTCTTT
TRBD2	TRBV20-1	TRBJ2-1	14	.	CSARLPGTSNEQFF	TGCAGTGCTAGACTACCAGGGACTAGCAATGAGCAGTTCTTC
TRBD1	TRBV20-1	TRBJ2-3	15	once	CSARSTGGSTDTKYF	TGCAGTGCTAGATCGACAGGGGGCAGCACAGATACGAAGTATTTT
TRBD1	TRBV12-3/TRBV12-4	TRBJ1-6	14	.	CASSSQGAGSPLHF	TGTGCCAGCAGTTCACAGGGGGCCGGTTCACCCCTCCACTTT
.	TRBV20-1	TRBJ2-2	15	.	CSASLGTALARELFF	TGCAGTGCTAGTCTAGGGACTGCTCTAGCCCGGGAGCTGTTTTTT
TRBD1	TRBV19	TRBJ1-2	17	.	CASSIPGQDGNDYGYTF	TGTGCCAGTAGTATACCCGGACAGGATGGGAATGACTATGGCTACACCTTC